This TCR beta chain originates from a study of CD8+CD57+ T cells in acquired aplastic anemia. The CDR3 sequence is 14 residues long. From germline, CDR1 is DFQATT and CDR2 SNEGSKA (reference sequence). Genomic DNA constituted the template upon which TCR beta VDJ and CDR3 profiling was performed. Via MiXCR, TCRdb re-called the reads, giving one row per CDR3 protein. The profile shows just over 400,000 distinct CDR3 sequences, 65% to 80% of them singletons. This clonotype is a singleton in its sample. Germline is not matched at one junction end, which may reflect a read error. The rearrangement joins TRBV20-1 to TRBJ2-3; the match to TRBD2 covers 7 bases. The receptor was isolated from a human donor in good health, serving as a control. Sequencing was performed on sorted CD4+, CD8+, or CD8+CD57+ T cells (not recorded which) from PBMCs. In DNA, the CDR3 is TGCAGCGCTAACCTAGCGGCGGGCACAGATACGCAGTATTTT. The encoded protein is CSANLAAGTDTQYF.